This entry concerns a single T cell receptor beta chain. This sample is part of a study of shared clonotypes between healthy human individuals. Using immunoSEQ multiplex PCR, the repertoire was profiled, and TCRdb retains in-frame clones only, with some absent. Of about 480,000 clones listed, approximately 85% are singletons. The J segment lost 5 bases and the V segment lost 5 bases, leaving 5 bases of the junction unmatched. This CDR3 has 13 amino acids. Germline loops: CDR1 MNHEY, CDR2 SMNVEV (reference sequence). The chain links TRBV27 to TRBJ1-2; 7 bases align to TRBD1. The receptor was isolated from a woman aged 40 to 50 in good health. Some clones in this sample may be carry-over from other donors' samples. Sequenced sample: PBMCs. CDR3 sequence reads: CASSLDRAYGYTF. CDR3 in DNA: TGTGCCAGCAGTCTCGACAGGGCTTATGGCTACACCTTC.